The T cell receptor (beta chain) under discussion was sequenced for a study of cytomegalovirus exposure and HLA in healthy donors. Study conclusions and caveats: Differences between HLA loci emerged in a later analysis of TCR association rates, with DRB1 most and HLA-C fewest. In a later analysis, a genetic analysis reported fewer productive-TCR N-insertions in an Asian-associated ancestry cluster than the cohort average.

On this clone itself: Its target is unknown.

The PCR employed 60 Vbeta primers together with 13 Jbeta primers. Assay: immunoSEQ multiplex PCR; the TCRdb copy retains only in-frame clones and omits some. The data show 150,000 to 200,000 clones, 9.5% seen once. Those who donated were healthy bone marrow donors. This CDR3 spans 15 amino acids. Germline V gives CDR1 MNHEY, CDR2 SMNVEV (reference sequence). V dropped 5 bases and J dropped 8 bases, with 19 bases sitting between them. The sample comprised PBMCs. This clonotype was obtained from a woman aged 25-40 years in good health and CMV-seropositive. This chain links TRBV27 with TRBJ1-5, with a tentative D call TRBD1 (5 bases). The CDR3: CASSATGTGAEPQHF. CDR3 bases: TGTGCCAGCAGTGCAACCGGGACTGGGGCGGAGCCCCAGCATTTT.